What follows are 19 T cell receptor beta chains derived from one specimen sequenced in a study of cytomegalovirus exposure and HLA in healthy donors. PCR involved 60 Vbeta and 13 Jbeta primers. The repertoire was sequenced with immunoSEQ multiplex PCR; TCRdb's copy has only in-frame clones and lacks some. The table has around 120,000 clones, 80% seen once; the top ten hold around 3%. Sequenced material: PBMCs. Every receptor here comes from a male donor in good health and CMV-seronegative.

This clone was seen only once. Its ends do not fully match the called genes, so a read error is possible. This chain connects TRBV7-9 to TRBJ2-3; TRBD2 agrees at 8 bases. Germline V gene sequence: CDR1 SEHNR, CDR2 FQNEAQ (reference sequence). The CDR3 length is 15 residues. The CDR3 DNA is TGTTCCAGCAGCCTGGGACTAGACGGCACAGATACGCAGTATTTT. Protein product: CSSSLGLDGTDTQYF.

The V and J genes are TRBV5-6 and TRBJ1-2; 7 positions match TRBD1. The V gene end was trimmed by 5 bases and the J gene end by 3 bases; junction bases not matched to a gene: 4. CDR1 and CDR2 from the germline V gene are SGHDT and YYEEEE. This CDR3 is built from 13 residues. This CDR3 reads CASRYGQDYGYTF. The CDR3 DNA sequence: TGTGCCAGCAGGTACGGACAGGACTATGGCTACACCTTC.

The chain uses TRBV29-1 and TRBJ2-5, with TRBD1 as a possible D gene (5 bases). The CDR3 has 12 amino acids. Germline loops: CDR1 SQVTM, CDR2 ANQGSEA. Trimming removed 5 bases at V and 5 bases at J, with 12 bases between. The DNA of the CDR3 is TGCAGCGTTAGGCAGGGTCTGGAGACCCAGTACTTC. Its translation: CSVRQGLETQYF.

In this sample, this clone turned up a few times. The CDR3 spells CASSLLGGYEQYF. DNA for the CDR3: TGTGCCAGCAGCTTATTAGGGGGATACGAGCAGTACTTC. This sequence joins TRBV7-9 and TRBJ2-7; possibly TRBD1 for D (6 bases). V was shortened by 2 bases and J by 4 bases, with 9 bases between the two germline ends. The V gene's germline CDR1 is SEHNR and CDR2 FQNEAQ (reference sequence). CDR3 length: 13 amino acids.

This clone was counted a few times. The V gene is TRBV4-3, the J gene TRBJ1-6; 8 bases agree with TRBD1. Germline CDR1 and CDR2: LGHNA and YSLEER. J was trimmed by 7 bases and V by 0 bases; bases with no gene match: 8. The CDR3 is 17 residues long. The CDR3 sequence: CASSQELWTGNNSPLHF. CDR3 nucleotide sequence: TGCGCCAGCAGCCAAGAACTTTGGACAGGGAACAATTCACCCCTCCACTTT.

This clone showed up just once. V usage is TRBV7-9 and J usage is TRBJ2-7, with D possibly TRBD2 on 6 matching bases. Trimming removed 3 bases from V and 7 bases from J, with 16 bases in between. The CDR3 has 14 amino acids. Germline V gene lookup returns CDR1 SEHNR and CDR2 FQNEAQ (reference sequence). CDR3 DNA sequence: TGTGCCAGCAGCTTCGGGACTGCGGGCGTTGAGCAGTACTTC. This sequence encodes CASSFGTAGVEQYF.

The rearrangement links TRBV28 to TRBJ2-3; TRBD2 matches at 7 bases. With 6 bases clipped from V and 4 bases from J, the junction kept 7 bases outside the gene matches. The germline V gene encodes CDR1 MDHEN and CDR2 SYDVKM. This CDR3 is 14 amino acids long. This CDR3 reads CASRAGTIPDTQYF. CDR3 sequence (DNA): TGTGCCAGCAGGGCCGGGACTATACCAGATACGCAGTATTTT.

The V and J genes are TRBV15 and TRBJ2-3; D is perhaps TRBD2 (6 bases). This CDR3 region has 14 residues. CDR1 LNHNV and CDR2 YYDKDF come from the germline V gene (reference sequence). V was cut by 6 bases and J by 6 bases, with 16 bases left in between. The CDR3 DNA reads as TGTGCCACCAGGAAGGGAGCGGAGGGGGATACGCAGTATTTT. This encodes CATRKGAEGDTQYF.

Concerning this clone itself: At the DNA level, this CDR3 is encoded by other sequences in the same sample as well. V usage is TRBV6-5 and J usage is TRBJ1-1; 7 positions agree with TRBD1. The V and J ends lost 6 bases and 8 bases, in that order; junction bases with no gene match: 3. The CDR3 sequence is 11 residues long. Germline V gives CDR1 MNHEY, CDR2 SVGAGI. CDR3 in amino acids: CASRQGTEAFF. CDR3 nucleotides: TGTGCCAGCAGACAGGGGACCGAAGCTTTCTTT.

The chain carries TRBV10-2 and TRBJ1-4; TRBD1 agrees at 7 bases. This CDR3 comprises 15 residues. V gave up 1 base and J gave up 5 bases; unmatched junction bases: 4. CDR1 and CDR2 (germline): WSHSY, SAAADI. In DNA form, the CDR3 reads TGCGCCAGCAGTGAGTTTGACAGGGCAAATGAAAAACTGTTTTTT. Amino acids: CASSEFDRANEKLFF.

DNA for the CDR3: TGTGCCAGTAGTACGACAGGGGGCGCGAATGGCTACACCTTC. Protein sequence: CASSTTGGANGYTF. The V and J genes are TRBV19 and TRBJ1-2; 10 nucleotides agree with TRBD1. The ends lost 4 bases at V and 6 bases at J; junction bases unmatched: 5. CDR1 is LNHDA and CDR2 is SQIVND in the germline V gene (reference sequence). The CDR3 consists of 14 residues.

The CDR3 sequence: CASTRAGVNYEQYF. CDR3 nucleotide sequence: TGTGCCAGCACTAGAGCGGGGGTTAATTACGAGCAGTACTTC. The genes are TRBV5-6 and TRBJ2-7; 8 bases fit TRBD2. Germline values: CDR1 SGHDT, CDR2 YYEEEE. The CDR3 spans 14 residues. V lost 6 bases, J lost 4 bases, and 9 bases stayed unmatched.

This chain connects TRBV2 to TRBJ1-5; tentatively, D is TRBD1 (6 bases). The CDR3 is 16 residues long. The germline CDR1 and CDR2 sequences are SNHLY and FYNNEI. The germline V and J ends were trimmed by 6 bases and 0 bases, with 15 bases remaining between them. In DNA form, the CDR3 reads TGTGCCAGCAGCCAACGGTGGACAGATAGCAATCAGCCCCAGCATTTT. Encoded protein: CASSQRWTDSNQPQHF.

The rearrangement links TRBV4-1 to TRBJ2-2, with D tentatively TRBD1 (5 bases). V was shortened by 2 bases and J by 5 bases, with 6 bases between the two germline ends. Germline lookup yields CDR1 MGHRA and CDR2 YSYEKL. CDR3 size: 13 residues. The CDR3 sequence: CASSQYRTGELFF. In DNA form, the CDR3 reads TGCGCCAGCAGCCAATACAGGACCGGGGAGCTGTTTTTT.

This chain connects TRBV6-5 to TRBJ2-7, with 9 bases identical to TRBD1. This CDR3 is 14 amino acids long. Germline V CDR1 and CDR2: MNHEY, SVGAGI. The J segment lost 0 bases and the V segment lost 6 bases, leaving 3 bases of the junction unmatched. The CDR3 nucleotides read TGTGCCAGCAGGGGGACAGGGTCCTCCTACGAGCAGTACTTC. Residues: CASRGTGSSYEQYF.

This clone appeared once. The genes are TRBV11-2 and TRBJ2-5; D is unresolved. CDR3 length: 15 residues. Germline assignment: CDR1 SGHAT and CDR2 FQNNGV. Trimming stripped 1 base from V and 1 base from J, with 10 bases between. CDR3: CASSLVGGVQETQYF. The CDR3 DNA is TGTGCCAGCAGCTTAGTTGGCGGAGTCCAAGAGACCCAGTACTTC.

This clone was counted once. This chain links TRBV7-3 with TRBJ2-1, with 8 bases lining up with TRBD2. The CDR3 is 16 amino acids. The germline CDR1 and CDR2 sequences are SGHTA and FQGTGA. The V segment lost 5 bases and the J segment 2 bases; nucleotides outside the gene matches: 8. CDR3 nucleotides: TGTGCCAGCAGCCCGGGGGGGGCTGTAGCCTACAATGAGCAGTTCTTC. It specifies CASSPGGAVAYNEQFF.

A few counts support this clone. The chain couples TRBV6-4 to TRBJ1-1, with a possible D match to TRBD1 (5 bases). Germline assignment: CDR1 MRHNA and CDR2 SNTAGT. Trimming cost V 6 bases and J 2 bases, with 10 bases left between them. The CDR3 extends over 13 amino acids. CDR3 nucleotide sequence: TGTGCCAGCAGCTCGACAGAAAACACTGAAGCTTTCTTT. As protein: CASSSTENTEAFF.

V and J are TRBV11-2 and TRBJ1-1; 12 nucleotides agree with TRBD1. The junction had 3 bases not matched to a gene; V was cut back by 4 bases and J by 6 bases. CDR1 and CDR2 from the germline V gene are SGHAT and FQNNGV. The CDR3 has 14 amino acids. The CDR3 nucleotides are TGTGCCAGCAGCTCCGGGACAGGGGGCTCTGAAGCTTTCTTT. This translates into CASSSGTGGSEAFF.